This TCR beta chain was recovered during a study of blood T cell repertoires in COVID-19. Cohort 3 recovery required two negative PCRs, clearance, or symptom resolution. The method was immunoSEQ multiplex PCR; TCRdb's version includes in-frame clones alone and lacks a portion of them. This sample has roughly 500,000 clones, with 75% to 90% found just once. Germline V lookup: CDR1 SGHRS, CDR2 YFSETQ. This CDR3 spans 15 amino acids. Between the trimmed V and J ends, which lost 1 base and 0 bases, there was a span of 10 bases. The sample taken for sequencing was PBMCs or T cells enriched from blood (not recorded which). The V gene is TRBV5-1, the J gene TRBJ1-2; D may be TRBD1 (6 bases). This TCR derives from a woman aged 60-75 years who had recovered from COVID-19. This CDR3 is CASSLTRGANYGYTF. The CDR3 nucleotides are TGCGCCAGCAGCTTGACCAGGGGAGCTAACTATGGCTACACCTTC.